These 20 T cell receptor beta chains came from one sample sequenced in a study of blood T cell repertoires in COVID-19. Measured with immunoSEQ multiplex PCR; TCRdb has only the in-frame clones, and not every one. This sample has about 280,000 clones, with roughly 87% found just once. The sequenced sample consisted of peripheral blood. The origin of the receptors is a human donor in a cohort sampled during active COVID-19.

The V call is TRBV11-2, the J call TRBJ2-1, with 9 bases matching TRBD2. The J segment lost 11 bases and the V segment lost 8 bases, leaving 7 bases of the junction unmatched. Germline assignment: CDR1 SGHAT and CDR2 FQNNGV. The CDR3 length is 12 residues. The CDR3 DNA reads TGTGCCAGCCTCTTAGCGGGAGATAAGCAGTTCTTC. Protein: CASLLAGDKQFF.

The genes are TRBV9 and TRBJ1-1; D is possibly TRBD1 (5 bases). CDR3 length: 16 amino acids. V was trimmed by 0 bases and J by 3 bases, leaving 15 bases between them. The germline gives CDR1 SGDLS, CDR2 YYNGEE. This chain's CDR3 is CASSVGGSPRDTEAFF. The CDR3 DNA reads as TGTGCCAGCAGCGTAGGCGGCTCCCCCAGGGACACTGAAGCTTTCTTT. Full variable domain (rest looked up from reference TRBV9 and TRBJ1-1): DSGVTQTPKHLITATGQRVTLRCSPRSGDLSVYWYQQSLDQGLQFLIQYYNGEERAKGNILERFSAQQFPDLHSELNLSSLELGDSALYFCASSVGGSPRDTEAFFGQGTRLTVV.

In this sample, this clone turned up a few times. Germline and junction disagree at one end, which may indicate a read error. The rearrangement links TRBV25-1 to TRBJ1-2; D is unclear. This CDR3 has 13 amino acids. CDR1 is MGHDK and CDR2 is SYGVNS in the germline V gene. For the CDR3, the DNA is TGTGCCAGCAGTGCCGAGGAACCCTATGTCTACACCTTC. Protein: CASSAEEPYVYTF.

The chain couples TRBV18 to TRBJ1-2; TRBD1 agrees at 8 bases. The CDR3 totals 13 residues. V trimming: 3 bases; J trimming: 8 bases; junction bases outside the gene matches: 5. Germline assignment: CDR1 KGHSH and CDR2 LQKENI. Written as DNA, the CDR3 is TGTGCCAGCTCACCGGGACAGGAGTTCGGCTACACCTTC. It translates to CASSPGQEFGYTF. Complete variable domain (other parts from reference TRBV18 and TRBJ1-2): NAGVMQNPRHLVRRRGQEARLRCSPMKGHSHVYWYRQLPEEGLKFMVYLQKENIIDESGMPKERFSAEFPKEGPSILRIQQVVRGDSAAYFCASSPGQEFGYTFGSGTRLTVV.

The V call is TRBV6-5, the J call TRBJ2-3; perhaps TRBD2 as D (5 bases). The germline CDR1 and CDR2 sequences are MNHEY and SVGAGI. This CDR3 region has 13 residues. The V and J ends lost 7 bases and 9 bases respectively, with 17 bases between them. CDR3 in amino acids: CASKLARFGTQYF. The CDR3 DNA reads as TGTGCCAGCAAGCTAGCCAGGTTCGGCACGCAGTATTTT.

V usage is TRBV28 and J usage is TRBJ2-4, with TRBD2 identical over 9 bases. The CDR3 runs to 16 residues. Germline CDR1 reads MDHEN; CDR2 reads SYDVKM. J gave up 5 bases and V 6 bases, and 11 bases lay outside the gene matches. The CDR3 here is CASSPVSGSSQNIQYF. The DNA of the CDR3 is TGTGCCAGCAGCCCTGTTAGCGGGAGTTCCCAAAACATTCAGTACTTC.

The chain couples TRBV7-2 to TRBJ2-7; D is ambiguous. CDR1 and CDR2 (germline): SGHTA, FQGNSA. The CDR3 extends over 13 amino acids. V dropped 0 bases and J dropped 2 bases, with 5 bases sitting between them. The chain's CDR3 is CASSLAPTYEQYF. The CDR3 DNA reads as TGTGCCAGCAGCTTAGCACCTACCTACGAGCAGTACTTC. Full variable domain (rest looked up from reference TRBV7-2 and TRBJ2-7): GAGVSQSPSNKVTEKGKDVELRCDPISGHTALYWYRQSLGQGLEFLIYFQGNSAPDKSGLPSDRFSAERTGGSVSTLTIQRTQQEDSAVYLCASSLAPTYEQYFGPGTRLTVT.

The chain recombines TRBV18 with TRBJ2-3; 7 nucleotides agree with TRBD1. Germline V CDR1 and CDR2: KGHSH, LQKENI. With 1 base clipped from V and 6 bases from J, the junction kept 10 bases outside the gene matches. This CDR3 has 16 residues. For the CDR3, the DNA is TGTGCCAGCTCACCACGAGGGAAGGGGGCACCGGATACGCAGTATTTT. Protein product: CASSPRGKGAPDTQYF.

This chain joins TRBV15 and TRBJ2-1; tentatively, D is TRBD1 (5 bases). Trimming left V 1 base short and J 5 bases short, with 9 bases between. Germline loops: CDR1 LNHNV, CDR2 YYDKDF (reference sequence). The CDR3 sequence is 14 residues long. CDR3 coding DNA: TGTGCCACCAGCAGAGGTAACAGGAACAATGAGCAGTTCTTC. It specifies CATSRGNRNNEQFF. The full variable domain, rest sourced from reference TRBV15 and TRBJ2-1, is DAMVIQNPRYQVTQFGKPVTLSCSQTLNHNVMYWYQQKSSQAPKLLFHYYDKDFNNEADTPDNFQSRRPNTSFCFLDIRSPGLGDTAMYLCATSRGNRNNEQFFGPGTRLTVL.

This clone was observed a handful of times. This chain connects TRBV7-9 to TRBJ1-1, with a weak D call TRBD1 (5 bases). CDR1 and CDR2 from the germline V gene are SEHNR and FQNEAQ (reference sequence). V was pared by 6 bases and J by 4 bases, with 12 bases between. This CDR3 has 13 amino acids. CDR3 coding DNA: TGTGCCAGCAGTCGACAGTCGAGCACTGAAGCTTTCTTT. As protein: CASSRQSSTEAFF.

Here the CDR3 DNA reads TGTGCCAGCAGCTCGGACAGGGCTGGGGAGCTGTTTTTT. This gives the protein CASSSDRAGELFF. V usage is TRBV7-7 and J usage is TRBJ2-2; TRBD1 matches 8 bases. The CDR3 has 13 residues. Trimming cost V 4 bases and J 8 bases; bases outside gene matches: 3. Germline V gives CDR1 SSHAT, CDR2 FNYEAQ (reference sequence).

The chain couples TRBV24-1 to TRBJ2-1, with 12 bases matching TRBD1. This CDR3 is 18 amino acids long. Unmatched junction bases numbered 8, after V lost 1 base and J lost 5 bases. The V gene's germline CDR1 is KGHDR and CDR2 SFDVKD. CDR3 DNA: TGTGCCACCAGTGATTTCATCGGGGACAGGGGGCGAAACAATGAGCAGTTCTTC. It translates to CATSDFIGDRGRNNEQFF.

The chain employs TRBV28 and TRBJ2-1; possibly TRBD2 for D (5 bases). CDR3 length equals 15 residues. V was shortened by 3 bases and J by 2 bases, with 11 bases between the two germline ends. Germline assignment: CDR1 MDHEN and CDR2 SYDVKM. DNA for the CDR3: TGTGCCAGCAGTTTGGGCGGGCTACCCTACAATGAGCAGTTCTTC. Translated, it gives CASSLGGLPYNEQFF.

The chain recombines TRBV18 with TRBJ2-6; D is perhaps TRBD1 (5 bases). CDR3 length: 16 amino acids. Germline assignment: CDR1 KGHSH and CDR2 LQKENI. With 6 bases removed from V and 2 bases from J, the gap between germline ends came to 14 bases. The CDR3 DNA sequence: TGTGCCAGCTCCCGCGAACCAGGGCCTGGGGCCAACGTCCTGACTTTC. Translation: CASSREPGPGANVLTF.

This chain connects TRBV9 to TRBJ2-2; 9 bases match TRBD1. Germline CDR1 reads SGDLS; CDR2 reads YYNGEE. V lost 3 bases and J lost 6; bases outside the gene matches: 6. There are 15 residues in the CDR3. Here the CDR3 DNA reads TGTGCCAGCAGCGCCACAGGGGGCAGGGCCGGGGAGCTGTTTTTT. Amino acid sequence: CASSATGGRAGELFF.

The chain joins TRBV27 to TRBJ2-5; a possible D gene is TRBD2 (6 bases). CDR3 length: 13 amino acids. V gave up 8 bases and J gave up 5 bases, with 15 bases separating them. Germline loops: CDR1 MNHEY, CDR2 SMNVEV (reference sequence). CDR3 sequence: CASGETRRETQYF. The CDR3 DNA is TGTGCCAGCGGCGAGACTAGGCGGGAGACCCAGTACTTC.

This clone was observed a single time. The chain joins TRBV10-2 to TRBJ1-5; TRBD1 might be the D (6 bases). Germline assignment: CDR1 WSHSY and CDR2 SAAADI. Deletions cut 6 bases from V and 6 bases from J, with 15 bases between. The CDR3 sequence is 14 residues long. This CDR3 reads CASRAEGVGQPQHF. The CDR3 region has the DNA TGCGCCAGCAGGGCCGAGGGGGTCGGTCAGCCCCAGCATTTT.

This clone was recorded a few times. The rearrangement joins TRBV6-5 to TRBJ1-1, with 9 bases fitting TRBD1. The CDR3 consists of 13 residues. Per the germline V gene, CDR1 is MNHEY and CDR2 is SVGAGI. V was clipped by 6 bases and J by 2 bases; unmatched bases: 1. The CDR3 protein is CASRTGGNTEAFF. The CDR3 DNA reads TGTGCCAGCAGGACAGGGGGAAACACTGAAGCTTTCTTT.

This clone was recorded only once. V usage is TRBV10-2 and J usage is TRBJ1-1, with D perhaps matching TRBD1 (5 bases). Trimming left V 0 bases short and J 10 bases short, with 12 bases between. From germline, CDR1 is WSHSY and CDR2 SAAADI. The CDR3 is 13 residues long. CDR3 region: CASSESGGALAFF. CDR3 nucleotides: TGCGCCAGCAGTGAGTCGGGAGGGGCTTTAGCTTTCTTT.

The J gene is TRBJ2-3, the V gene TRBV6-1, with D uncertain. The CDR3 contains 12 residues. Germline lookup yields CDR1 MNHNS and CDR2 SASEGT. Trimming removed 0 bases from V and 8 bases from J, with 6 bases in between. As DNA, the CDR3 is TGTGCCAGCAGTGAAGCCAGGTTTACGCAGTATTTT. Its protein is CASSEARFTQYF.